This TCR beta chain came from a study of blood T cell repertoires in COVID-19. The length of the CDR3 is 16 residues. Trimming at V came to 1 base and at J to 4 bases, leaving 10 bases not matched to a gene. Germline CDR1 is SGHRS and CDR2 is YFSETQ. Assay: immunoSEQ multiplex PCR; the TCRdb copy retains only in-frame clones and omits some. The sample carries approximately 300,000 clones, 70% to 90% recorded once. This receptor was taken from a woman aged 45 to 65 with active or convalescent COVID-19. Source material: peripheral blood. The chain uses TRBV5-1 and TRBJ2-7; 8 bases are shared with TRBD1. This chain's CDR3 is CASSLFAGGEGYEQYF. The CDR3 region has the DNA TGCGCCAGCAGCTTGTTCGCAGGGGGCGAGGGGTACGAGCAGTACTTC.